Presented here are 17 T cell receptor beta chains from one specimen sequenced in a study of T-cell reconstitution after alpha-beta-depleted transplantation in children. TCRbeta library construction was performed incorporating unique molecular identifiers. TCRdb re-called the PCR reads through MiXCR, storing one row per CDR3 protein. The sample holds 300,000 to 400,000 distinct CDR3 sequences; around 15% are singletons and the top ten take around 43%. The specimen was PBMCs, mostly from graft donor cells, collected 360 days after TCRalphabeta/CD19-depleted stem cell transplant. All receptors come from a male patient under 10 years old who had a stem cell transplant for acute lymphoblastic leukemia, so the T cells may come from the graft donor.

This sequence joins TRBV24-1 and TRBJ2-3, with D maybe TRBD1 (5 bases). V dropped 4 bases and J dropped 2 bases, with 24 bases sitting between them. The CDR3 runs to 19 residues. Per the germline V gene, CDR1 is KGHDR and CDR2 is SFDVKD. CDR3 residues: CATSDITPRQKRSTDTQYF. The CDR3, as DNA: TGTGCCACCAGTGACATTACCCCTCGACAGAAACGATCCACAGATACGCAGTATTTT.

This chain links TRBV7-3 with TRBJ2-1, with 10 bases matching TRBD2. The CDR3 is 16 residues long. The V gene's germline CDR1 is SGHTA and CDR2 FQGTGA. V lost 2 bases, J lost 3 bases, and 4 bases stayed unmatched. CDR3 sequence: CASSLLAGDYYNEQFF. The CDR3 nucleotides read TGTGCCAGCAGCTTACTAGCGGGAGACTACTACAATGAGCAGTTCTTC.

The V and J genes are TRBV6-2 or TRBV6-3 and TRBJ1-1; 8 bases fit TRBD1. This CDR3 comprises 13 residues. CDR1 and CDR2 from the germline V gene are MNHEY and SVGEGT. Unmatched junction bases numbered 4, after V lost 2 bases and J lost 8 bases. CDR3 protein: CASSYRTGLEAFF. In DNA, the CDR3 is TGTGCCAGCAGTTACCGGACAGGGCTCGAAGCTTTCTTT.

This clonotype was observed a handful of times. The chain couples TRBV20-1 to TRBJ1-5; a possible D gene is TRBD1 (6 bases). Germline CDR1 is DFQATT and CDR2 is SNEGSKA (reference sequence). There are 13 residues in the CDR3. Trimming removed 5 bases at V and 4 bases at J, with 12 bases between. The CDR3 loop reads CSAGQGKNQPQHF. The CDR3 region has the DNA TGCAGTGCTGGGCAGGGGAAGAATCAGCCCCAGCATTTT.

V is TRBV20-1 and J is TRBJ2-7, with D possibly being TRBD1 or TRBD2 (5 bases each). This CDR3 is built from 15 residues. The V gene's germline CDR1 is DFQATT and CDR2 SNEGSKA (reference sequence). Trimming took off 1 base at V and 7 bases at J, with 20 bases between the two ends. CDR3 amino acids: CSARGIPGRTFEQYF. The CDR3 DNA follows: TGCAGTGCTAGAGGTATTCCGGGACGGACCTTTGAGCAGTACTTC.

The J gene is TRBJ2-3, the V gene TRBV4-3; unclear D gene. Trimming pared 1 base from V and 6 bases from J, leaving 11 bases between. This CDR3 has 14 residues. CDR1 is LGHNA, CDR2 YSLEER, per germline. The CDR3 here is CASSQGGGVDTQYF. The CDR3 nucleotides read TGCGCCAGCAGCCAAGGTGGTGGAGTGGATACGCAGTATTTT.

The chain carries TRBV5-1 and TRBJ2-7, with 10 bases aligning to TRBD2. The germline CDR1 and CDR2 sequences are SGHRS and YFSETQ. V shed 0 bases and J 0 bases; nucleotides not matched to a gene: 0. CDR3 length: 15 residues. The CDR3 bases are TGCGCCAGCAGCTTGGTAGCGGGGGGCTCCTACGAGCAGTACTTC. This encodes CASSLVAGGSYEQYF.

This clonotype was picked up many times. The chain combines TRBV20-1 with TRBJ1-2; the match to TRBD1 covers 8 bases. The CDR3 sequence is 15 residues long. Trimming took 0 bases from V and 4 from J; bases not matched to a gene: 7. Germline V gene data show CDR1 as DFQATT and CDR2 as SNEGSKA (reference sequence). CDR3 DNA sequence: TGCAGTGCTAGAGATCGACAGGGGTCCGCCTATGGCTACACCTTC. Amino acid sequence: CSARDRQGSAYGYTF.

The sample holds many counts of this clonotype. This chain uses TRBV20-1 with TRBJ2-3; 7 bases fit TRBD2. J was trimmed by 1 base and V by 3 bases; bases with no gene match: 7. The CDR3 length is 15 residues. Germline assignment: CDR1 DFQATT and CDR2 SNEGSKA (reference sequence). The DNA for the CDR3 is TGCAGTGCTAGCCCCCCAGGGAGGGGCACAGATACGCAGTATTTT. Encoded protein: CSASPPGRGTDTQYF.

The sample holds a few counts of this clonotype. The V gene is TRBV3-1, the J gene TRBJ2-1; D not resolved. The CDR3 runs 15 residues. Germline CDR1 reads LGHDT; CDR2 reads YNNKEL (reference sequence). Between the trimmed V and J ends, which lost 4 bases and 1 base, there was a span of 11 bases. Written as DNA, the CDR3 is TGTGCCAGCAGCCCTCCCGTGTCTTCCTACAATGAGCAGTTCTTC. Protein: CASSPPVSSYNEQFF.

This clonotype was picked up a small number of times. The chain couples TRBV11-2 to TRBJ2-2, with TRBD2 matching 8 bases. Germline assignment: CDR1 SGHAT and CDR2 FQNNGV. V lost 1 base, J lost 0 bases, and 10 bases stayed unmatched. The CDR3 contains 19 residues. The CDR3 DNA sequence: TGTGCCAGCAGCTTAGGCCCTAGCGGGTACGCCGCGAACACCGGGGAGCTGTTTTTT. It translates to CASSLGPSGYAANTGELFF. Full variable domain (missing parts from reference TRBV11-2 and TRBJ2-2): EAGVAQSPRYKIIEKRQSVAFWCNPISGHATLYWYQQILGQGPKLLIQFQNNGVVDDSQLPKDRFSAERLKGVDSTLKIQPAKLEDSAVYLCASSLGPSGYAANTGELFFGEGSRLTVL.

This clonotype was detected a few times. V usage is TRBV6-2 or TRBV6-3 and J usage is TRBJ2-3, with D uncertain. The CDR3 spans 12 residues. Between the trimmed V and J ends, which lost 6 bases and 4 bases, there was a span of 8 bases. Germline lookup yields CDR1 MNHEY and CDR2 SVGEGT. This chain's CDR3 is CASSHNADTQYF. The CDR3 nucleotides read TGTGCCAGCAGCCACAACGCAGATACGCAGTATTTT.

The chain uses TRBV3-1 and TRBJ1-1, with D possibly TRBD1 on 5 matching bases. Trimming removed 4 bases from V and 4 bases from J, with 13 bases in between. The CDR3 runs to 14 residues. From germline, CDR1 is LGHDT and CDR2 YNNKEL (reference sequence). CDR3 coding DNA: TGTGCCAGCAGCCGGACCGGGACTCCCACTGAAGCTTTCTTT. Its protein product is CASSRTGTPTEAFF. The full variable domain, completed using reference TRBV3-1 and TRBJ1-1, is DTAVSQTPKYLVTQMGNDKSIKCEQNLGHDTMYWYKQDSKKFLKIMFSYNNKELIINETVPNRFSPKSPDKAHLNLHINSLELGDSAVYFCASSRTGTPTEAFFGQGTRLTVV.

The V gene is TRBV29-1, the J gene TRBJ2-3; TRBD1 matches 7 bases. The CDR3 spans 16 residues. Trimming cost V 4 bases and J 0 bases; bases outside gene matches: 10. CDR1 is SQVTM and CDR2 is ANQGSEA in the germline V gene. For the CDR3, the DNA is TGCAGCGTTGGGGGTGGGACACAGGGGAGCACAGATACGCAGTATTTT. It is translated as CSVGGGTQGSTDTQYF.

This clonotype was seen only a few times. This chain connects TRBV2 to TRBJ1-4, with TRBD1 matching over 8 bases. V shed 6 bases, J shed 8 bases, and the junction held 5 bases outside the gene matches. The CDR3 is 13 amino acids. Germline values: CDR1 SNHLY, CDR2 FYNNEI. CDR3 amino acids: CASRLTGGEKLFF. CDR3 coding DNA: TGTGCCAGCAGACTTACAGGGGGGGAAAAACTGTTTTTT.

This clonotype was seen only a few times. This rearrangement joins TRBV20-1 to TRBJ2-3; 8 positions agree with TRBD2. J lost 2 bases, V lost 6 bases, and 4 bases had no gene match. Germline V gene sequence: CDR1 DFQATT, CDR2 SNEGSKA (reference sequence). The CDR3 extends over 13 amino acids. The CDR3 DNA sequence: TGCAGTGCCAGACTAGCGTCCACAGATACGCAGTATTTT. Its translation is CSARLASTDTQYF.

This clonotype was detected a few times. The CDR3 reads CASSQVRLAGSNEQFF. The CDR3 nucleotides read TGCGCCAGCAGCCAAGTCCGGCTAGCGGGAAGCAATGAGCAGTTCTTC. J is TRBJ2-1 and V is TRBV4-3, with 9 positions matching TRBD2. Germline lookup yields CDR1 LGHNA and CDR2 YSLEER. This CDR3 is 16 amino acids long. The trim removed 1 base at V and 6 bases at J, leaving 7 bases unmatched.